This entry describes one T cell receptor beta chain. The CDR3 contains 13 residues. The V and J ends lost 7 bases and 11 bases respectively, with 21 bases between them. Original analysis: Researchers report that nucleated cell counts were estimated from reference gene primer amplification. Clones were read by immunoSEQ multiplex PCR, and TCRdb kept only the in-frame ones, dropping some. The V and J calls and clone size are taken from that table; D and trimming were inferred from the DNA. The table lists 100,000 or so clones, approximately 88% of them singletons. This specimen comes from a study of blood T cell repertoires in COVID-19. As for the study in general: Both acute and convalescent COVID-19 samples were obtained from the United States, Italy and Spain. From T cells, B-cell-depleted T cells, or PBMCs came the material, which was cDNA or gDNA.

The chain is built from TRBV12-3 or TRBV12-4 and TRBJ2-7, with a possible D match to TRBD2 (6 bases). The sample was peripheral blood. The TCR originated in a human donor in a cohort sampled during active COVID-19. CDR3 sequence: CASKLNSGSKKYF. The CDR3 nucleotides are TGTGCCAGCAAGTTAAATTCCGGGAGTAAGAAGTACTTC.